The clone carrying this TCR beta chain has just a few counts. Its antigen is not identified. These data originate in a study of cytomegalovirus exposure and HLA in healthy donors. Whole-study context: As an earlier analysis found, about 200 million T cells yielded about 100 million unique TCR beta sequences. Study-wide findings and caveats: Prediction of most subjects' HLA-A and HLA-B alleles by TCR beta sequences was reportedly accurate. It emerged from a later analysis that several of the most significant clusters appeared to be linked to common viral pathogens. V segments that were indistinguishable, TRBV6-2 and TRBV6-3 among them, were omitted from analysis.

The PCR employed 60 Vbeta primers together with 13 Jbeta primers. Using immunoSEQ multiplex PCR, the repertoire was profiled, and TCRdb retains in-frame clones only, with some absent. The sample records tens of thousands of clones, around 78% being singletons. Trimming took off 3 bases at V and 3 bases at J, with 9 bases between the two ends. Germline V lookup: CDR1 SNHLY, CDR2 FYNNEI. The CDR3 covers 14 residues. The chain has TRBV2 and TRBJ1-5; no definite D call. The sequenced sample consisted of PBMCs. The sequence derives from a man aged 30 to 39 in good health and CMV-seronegative. CDR3 region: CASSEAAPNQPQHF. In DNA, the CDR3 is TGTGCCAGCAGTGAGGCGGCGCCCAATCAGCCCCAGCATTTT.